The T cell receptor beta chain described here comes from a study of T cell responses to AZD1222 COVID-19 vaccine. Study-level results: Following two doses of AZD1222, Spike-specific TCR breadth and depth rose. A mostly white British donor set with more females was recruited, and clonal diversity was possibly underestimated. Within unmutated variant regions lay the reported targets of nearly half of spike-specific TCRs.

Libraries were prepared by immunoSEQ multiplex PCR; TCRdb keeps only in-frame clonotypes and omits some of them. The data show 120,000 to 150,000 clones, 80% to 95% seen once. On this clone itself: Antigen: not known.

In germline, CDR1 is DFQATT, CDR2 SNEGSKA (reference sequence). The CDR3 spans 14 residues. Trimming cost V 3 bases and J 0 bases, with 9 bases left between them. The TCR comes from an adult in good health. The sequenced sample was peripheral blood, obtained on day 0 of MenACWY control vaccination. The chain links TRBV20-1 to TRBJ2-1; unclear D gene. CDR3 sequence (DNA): TGCAGTGCTAGTATAGATTCCTCCTACAATGAGCAGTTCTTC. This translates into CSASIDSSYNEQFF.